This TCR beta chain was identified in a study of cytomegalovirus exposure and HLA in healthy donors (dated by TCRdb to about 2017). Study-level background: According to an earlier analysis of several hundred of the donors, about 190 million T cells yielded some 110 million unique TCR beta sequences and about 300 Gb of sequence data. Using immunosequencing, the study profiled T cell repertoires from 500 to 800 subjects and related those repertoires to cytomegalovirus serostatus. The number of donors typed differed by locus, with about 629-630 for A, B, C, DRB1 and DQB1, around 500 for DQA1, nearly 610 for DPA1, and approximately 470 for DPB1. Five DR-DQ haplotypes were handled as single units for association and clustering, since linkage in the cohort was strong. Donor age, sex, ethnicity and CMV serostatus were collected together with the repertoire data. An earlier analysis of approximately 630 of the donors applied high-throughput TCR beta sequencing to assess whether each TCR beta V gene segment acted as functional or pseudogenic. The genetic ancestry cluster associated with self-reported Caucasian donors included 81% of the approximately 410 genotyped donors. To study patterns of TCR occurrence, a later analysis re-analyzed previously published TCR beta repertoires from around 670 donors and added high-resolution HLA genotyping. An early release covering just under 650 HLA-typed donors comprised approximately 290 gigabases of sequencing data and around 80 million unique TCR sequences. HLA typing covered class I and class II loci at four-digit resolution. A later genetic analysis used genome-wide SNP genotypes for about 65% of the roughly 670 donors, treating that subset as a discovery cohort. Rather than drawing on any new phenotypic data, the later analysis identified candidate immune exposures from TCR beta sequences and the way those sequences occurred across donors. The study aimed to test whether signatures of past pathogen exposure could be identified by cataloging public T cell receptors. To predict cytomegalovirus infection status, the study brought together high-throughput TCR immunosequencing, statistical association of individual TCRs with disease status, and machine learning. Besides the first cohort of some 670 subjects, a separate validation cohort made up of 95 to 150 different subjects was used. All discovery cohort repertoires had been generated on a single sequencing platform. On average, over 200,000 unique TCR beta nucleotide sequences were sequenced per donor among a few hundred genotyped donors of the cohort, with around 19% of those sequences being non-productive. What the research found in general, with its limitations: Some IMGT-functional V segments, including TRBV6-2 and TRBV6-3, could not be distinguished by the 87-base-pair reads and were therefore excluded. Several of the top co-occurrence clusters appeared to be linked to parvovirus B19, influenza, CMV and Epstein-Barr virus, according to a later analysis. Linkage disequilibrium might explain the correlated functional status among segregating V segments, but an unknown experimental factor could not be ruled out. A few of the identified cytomegalovirus-associated TCR beta chains were confirmed in vitro to be specific for cytomegalovirus antigens. In an earlier analysis of around 600 of the donors, most TCR beta V segments were observed in productive rearrangements about 87% or about 30% of the time, broadly matching IMGT annotations. The cohort was sequenced for TCR beta chains only, and without alpha or paired-chain data the features that could be detected were limited. Strong co-occurrence of HLA alleles, especially DR and DQ, made assigning TCR associations to individual alleles difficult. Most TCR sequences were seen in very few donors, while some public TCRs were found in many individuals. Because counts were too low, some 17 rarely observed V segments, including chromosome 9 orphons, were left out of the earlier analysis of roughly 600 of the donors. A later analysis found that HLA-associated TCR beta chains were more clonally expanded and had lower generation probabilities than equally common non-associated chains. A cluster of highly shared sequence variants was judged likely to represent a technical artifact of the sequencing pipeline. Immune exposure information for the cohort was limited to CMV serostatus. Because some donors lacked HLA typing at each locus, the association tests relied only on the typed subset. The classifier was reported to diagnose cytomegalovirus status with high specificity and sensitivity in both the original cohort and the validation cohort. A total of fewer than 200 TCR beta chains were listed by the study as associated with cytomegalovirus. In a later analysis, TCR association rates were found to vary across HLA loci, with the most associated TCRs seen for DRB1 alleles and the fewest for HLA-C alleles. Sequencing depth was assumed to be roughly uniform across donors in the presence/absence analyses, though that assumption may not hold. In a later genetic analysis, fewer N-insertions in productive TCRs were reported among donors in an Asian-associated ancestry cluster than the approximately 670-donor mean. In a later analysis, most CMV-associated TCR beta chains were found to appear HLA-restricted, with HLA associations seemingly driven largely by CMV exposure. A later analysis associated 15,000 or so TCR beta sequences with specific HLA alleles at a false discovery rate of 0.05. A further reported finding was that TCR beta sequences accurately predicted the HLA-A and HLA-B alleles for most subjects in the first cohort. V-gene and J-gene trimming of TCR beta chains was associated with a missense DCLRE1C variant in a later genetic analysis, and the association was replicated in an independent cohort. It was suggested by the authors that the approach could potentially be generalized to other disease states and immunological phenotypes.

Receptor amplification or capture employed the immunoSEQ multiplex PCR assay. For the multiplex PCR, a mixture combining 60 forward primers for TCR Vbeta segments and 13 reverse primers for TCR Jbeta segments was used. The CDR3 region of rearranged TCR beta genes was amplified from genomic DNA with a multiplex PCR assay. On the Illumina HiSeq System, the amplified TCR beta libraries were sequenced as 87-base-pair reads. In the authors' own workflow: A later analysis counted approximately 74 million unique TCR beta chains across the 550 to 800 repertoires, and roughly 11 million of these chains were shared by at least two donors. A nearest-neighbor algorithm error-corrected the raw reads and collapsed the reads into unique sequences, merging closely related sequences to remove PCR and sequencing errors. V, D and J gene segments were assigned by aligning CDR3 sequences to IMGT reference sequences. Each retained sequence needed at least a six-nucleotide match to both a V gene segment and a J gene segment. A rearrangement was called productive if the CDR3 had no stop codons and remained in frame with V and J, and every other rearrangement was called non-productive. CDR3 was defined according to IMGT convention as the region running from the second conserved V-encoded cysteine to the conserved J-encoded phenylalanine. Sequences without an unambiguous match to a single V gene segment were excluded from the earlier analysis of 587 of the donors. An earlier analysis of 550 to 650 of the donors classified V segments as functional when productive rearrangements were above 56.7% and as segregating when the standard deviation between donors was above 5%. A statistical classification framework was built to diagnose cytomegalovirus status from the catalog of TCR beta chain sequences. A later analysis assigned V and J genes by comparing TCR nucleotide sequences with IMGT/GENE-DB human TR gene sequences. A later analysis assigned CDR3 sequences and most-parsimonious VDJ recombination scenarios with the TCRdist pipeline. In a later analysis, each TCR beta chain was defined by its CDR3 amino acid sequence together with its V-gene family, and reads without a unique V-gene family were excluded. A later analysis removed roughly 590 highly shared, low-generation-probability nucleotide sequences to deal with suspected cross-contamination and a sequencing artifact. A later analysis calculated a clonal expansion index for each public chain from normalized within-repertoire ranks of inferred template counts. Generation probabilities in a later analysis came from a VDJ recombination model fitted to out-of-frame rearrangements, and those results were checked against IGoR. In a later analysis, TCR-TCR, TCR-HLA and TCR-CMV co-occurrence was scored with hypergeometric tests, and a repertoire-size bias correction was applied to TCR pairs. To estimate false discovery rates, a later analysis permuted the HLA or CMV assignments 20 times. In a later analysis, co-occurring TCRs were grouped using DBSCAN, and TCRdist sequence similarity was added for clustering within HLA-allele-positive subsets. For co-occurrence clustering, repertoires with fewer than 30,000 or more than 120,000 public chains were excluded, along with roughly five repertoires with anomalous nucleotide sharing. Not all clones reach the TCRdb copy of this immuneACCESS table, which keeps in-frame sequences only. Checked studies attribute under half of the gap to unresolved V genes and leave the rest unexplained. The V and J calls and clone size were taken over from that table, and D and trimming were inferred from the DNA. A total of about 210,000 clones appear in this sample, more than 75% of them only once. About 0.37% of the sample is held by the ten biggest clonotypes.

For this clone: Its antigen target is currently unknown. The input lacks base qualities; no much larger clone sits a single base away.

V loses 3 bases at its end and J loses 1 base; junction bases beyond the gene matches: 6. Based on the germline V gene, the CDR1 and CDR2 sequences are SGDLS and YYNGEE. The CDR3 starts with the cysteine, ends with the phenylalanine, and has 15 residues. Of the read, only the CDR3 DNA is kept; its 45 bases are in frame from base 1. The cohort consisted of 600 to 750 healthy bone marrow donors. At the time of sampling, all cohort members were nominally healthy, though unrecorded immune exposures were likely present. The donor tested CMV seropositive, placing the donor among the 310 or so seropositive members of the cohort. A peripheral blood sample was collected from each donor, and TCR beta sequencing was performed on peripheral blood mononuclear cells. Genomic DNA was extracted from the blood cell samples with the Qiagen DNeasy Blood Extraction Kit.

Sequencing used PBMCs. Rearrangement joined TRBV9 to TRBJ2-7; 8 central nucleotides agree with TRBD2. The receptor was isolated from a male donor in good health and CMV-seropositive. The CDR3 sequence is CASSAYSGASYEQYF. The DNA is TGTGCCAGCAGCGCCTATAGCGGGGCTTCCTACGAGCAGTACTTC.